This T cell receptor beta chain was identified during a study of blood T cell repertoires in COVID-19 (dated by TCRdb to between 2020 and 2021). General notes on the study: Samples covering the acute and convalescent phases of COVID-19 were provided by collaborators in the United States, Italy and Spain. The samples were drawn from the first 160 participants of the ongoing ImmuneRACE study and from 1,200 or so subjects provided by 6 global collaborators. Where available, HLA class I and class II types were taken from metadata supplied by the sample provider and were not determined by assay-based typing. Nearly every sample came with metadata listing a de-identified subject ID, COVID-19 status, age in years and sex. The repertoires were made available in a free public database intended to serve as a resource for research on the immune response to SARS-CoV-2. The material from the prospective study consisted of cDNA or gDNA derived from T cells, B-cell-depleted T cells, or PBMCs. Deeply sampled blood TCRbeta repertoires from subjects exposed to, actively infected with, or recovered from COVID-19 were included in the dataset.

TCRbeta CDR3 regions were amplified from genomic DNA by means of the immunoSEQ Assay, a bias-controlled multiplex PCR. The study's own analysis went as follows. Nucleated cell counts per sample were estimated from amplification of reference gene primers within the assay. Sequence reads were collapsed and filtered to measure the absolute abundance of every unique TCRbeta CDR3 rearrangement. For each sample, productive Simpson clonality was calculated as the square root of Simpson's diversity index over productive rearrangements. Imported from immuneACCESS, the table was reduced by TCRdb to in-frame sequences with V and J called. These copies leave out some clones; in studies compared against another copy, an unresolved V gene accounts for under half, and the cause of the remainder is not known. V and J calls and clone size are as listed in that table; D and trimming were resolved from the DNA. Within this sample are approximately 100,000 clones, with less than 85% of them counted one time only. The ten largest clonotypes hold about 20% of the sample.

The investigation overall reported the following: The amount of clinical and demographic metadata varied by source and participant and was provided uncurated.

Concerning this clone: Its antigen specificity is not known. Base qualities were left out, and no much larger clone turns up one base away.

The collaborating institutions used their own protocols to collect whole blood in K2EDTA tubes. Collaborator samples were shipped for TCRbeta analysis as frozen whole blood, isolated PBMCs, or DNA extracted from either sample type. The material sequenced was peripheral blood. The sequence derives from a man aged 70-80 years with active or convalescent COVID-19.

The CDR3 here reads CASSLRTGSSYEQYF. Read as DNA, the sequence is TGTGCCAGCAGCTTGAGGACAGGGAGCTCCTACGAGCAGTACTTC. The V gene is TRBV11-2 and the J gene is TRBJ2-7, with TRBD1 identical over 8 junction bases. V is pruned by 3 bases and J by 0 bases, leaving 4 bases of the junction without a gene match. Counted from cysteine to phenylalanine, this CDR3 has 15 amino acids. Here the CDR3 DNA is all that survives: 45 bases in frame from base 1. CDR1 and CDR2 were assigned from the germline V gene as SGHAT and FQNNGV.